This is a list of T cell receptor beta chains from one sample in a study of blood T cell repertoires in COVID-19. Sequencing used immunoSEQ multiplex PCR; TCRdb keeps in-frame clones, though not all of them. The table lists tens of thousands of clones, around four fifths of them singletons, with 27% in the top ten. Input material: peripheral blood. All receptors derive from a human donor in a cohort sampled during active COVID-19. The CDR3 runs from the conserved cysteine through the conserved F or W. D genes are given only for firm matches. Size is omitted from some rows. Given values are once, few, many or a class for expanded clones.

cdr3_aa	cdr3_nt	clone_size	j_call	v_call	d_call
CAINTGADTQYF	TGTGCCATCAACACAGGGGCAGATACGCAGTATTTT	.	TRBJ2-3	TRBV6-5	TRBD1
CASSFGGGNTIYF	TGCGCCAGCAGCTTTGGCGGAGGGAACACCATATATTTT	.	TRBJ1-3	TRBV5-1	.
CASSLYYGQGEDGYTF	TGTGCCAGCAGTTTATACTACGGACAGGGCGAGGATGGCTACACCTTC	.	TRBJ1-2	TRBV11-1	TRBD1
CASRVRGGLDEAFF	TGCGCCAGCAGAGTCAGGGGCGGACTGGATGAAGCTTTCTTT	few	TRBJ1-1	TRBV5-1	.
CASSTPGDLIPQHF	TGTGCCAGCAGTACACCGGGGGACCTGATTCCCCAGCATTTT	.	TRBJ1-5	TRBV6-5	.
CASSQPGGWNQPQHF	TGCGCCAGCAGCCAGCCGGGAGGGTGGAATCAGCCCCAGCATTTT	.	TRBJ1-5	TRBV4-1	.
CASSLETGEVYGYTF	TGTGCCAGCAGCTTGGAAACAGGGGAAGTCTATGGCTACACCTTC	.	TRBJ1-2	TRBV5-6	TRBD1
CASSRGASNQPQHF	TGTGCCAGCAGCCGTGGGGCGAGCAATCAGCCCCAGCATTTT	many	TRBJ1-5	TRBV9	.
CASSAGLSSDTQYF	TGTGCCAGCAGCGCAGGACTTTCCTCAGATACGCAGTATTTT	.	TRBJ2-3	TRBV9	.
CASSLRGTDTQYF	TGTGCCAGCAGTTTACGGGGCACAGATACGCAGTATTTT	.	TRBJ2-3	TRBV12-3/TRBV12-4	.
CASSLVRLVGETQYF	TGCGCCAGCAGCTTGGTCCGACTAGTCGGGGAGACCCAGTACTTC	.	TRBJ2-5	TRBV5-1	.
CSVERGPGQGDETQYF	TGCAGCGTCGAAAGAGGTCCCGGACAGGGGGACGAGACCCAGTACTTC	.	TRBJ2-5	TRBV29-1	TRBD1
CASSAYQGARTDTQYF	TGTGCCAGCAGCGCCTACCAGGGGGCTCGCACAGATACGCAGTATTTT	.	TRBJ2-3	TRBV9	TRBD1
CASSQDRGTHYGYTF	TGTGCCAGCAGCCAAGACAGGGGGACCCACTATGGCTACACCTTC	.	TRBJ1-2	TRBV9	TRBD1
CSVEGGEGAFF	TGCAGCGTTGAAGGGGGAGAAGGGGCTTTCTTT	.	TRBJ1-1	TRBV29-1	.
CASSVPGTGTTEAFF	TGTGCCAGCAGTGTCCCCGGGACAGGGACCACTGAAGCTTTCTTT	.	TRBJ1-1	TRBV25-1	TRBD1
CASSLGLTKYTGELFF	TGTGCCAGCAGCTTGGGGCTTACAAAGTACACCGGGGAGCTGTTTTTT	.	TRBJ2-2	TRBV5-6	.
CASSPSTGGVYGYTF	TGTGCCAGCTCACCGAGTACAGGGGGAGTCTATGGCTACACCTTC	.	TRBJ1-2	TRBV18	TRBD1